This entry is about one T cell receptor (beta chain). Its specificity is not known. The data were obtained in a study of T cell responses to AZD1222 COVID-19 vaccine. Study context: Pooled samples include second doses given at about 4 or 12 weeks. Study results and limitations: Only a handful of AZD1222 recipients, more than 5 in all, had baseline seropositivity. In the spike-specific TCR repertoire, nearly half reportedly target unmutated variant regions. Donor demographics were predominantly white British with a female majority; clonal diversity may be underestimated.

Clones were sequenced by immunoSEQ multiplex PCR, and TCRdb holds only the in-frame ones, with some missing. This sample has some 130,000 clones, with around nine tenths found just once. The source is an adult in good health. Sample: peripheral blood, taken on day 0 of AZD1222 vaccination.

The CDR3 here is CASSWAPTAGQPQHF. The CDR3 nucleotides read TGTGCCAGTAGTTGGGCGCCCACCGCGGGTCAGCCCCAGCATTTT. The gene calls are TRBV19 and TRBJ1-5; D remains ambiguous. The CDR3 is 15 residues long. Germline-derived CDR1 and CDR2 are LNHDA and SQIVND (reference sequence). The V gene lost 5 bases and the J gene lost 6 bases, with 17 bases spanning the gap.